The 5 T cell receptor beta chains listed next were all sequenced from one sample in a study of T cell repertoires in cytomegalovirus infection. Antigen specificity for these receptors is unknown. Each CDR3 protein gets one entry after TCRdb re-called the reads with MiXCR. The sample consists of around 900,000 distinct CDR3 sequences, roughly 30% of them appearing once. Sequenced here: cultured CD8+ T cells from PBMCs, sampled from culture after CMV antigen stimulation. The receptor set was obtained from a human donor in good health (CMV status not recorded). Some clones in this sample may be carry-over from other donors' samples.

The chain joins TRBV4-1 to TRBJ2-1; D not resolved. CDR3 length: 14 residues. Between the trimmed V and J ends, which lost 1 base and 7 bases, there was a span of 11 bases. Germline CDR1 and CDR2: MGHRA and YSYEKL. The CDR3 nucleotides read TGCGCCAGCAGCCAAGGTCCAATGGCTAATGAGCAGTTCTTC. Protein sequence: CASSQGPMANEQFF.

This clonotype turned up a few times. The chain is built from TRBV5-5 and TRBJ2-1; 7 bases agree with TRBD1. After removal of 0 bases from V and 4 bases from J, the junction contained 4 bases not matched to a gene. The CDR3 totals 15 residues. The V gene's germline CDR1 is SGHKS and CDR2 YYEKEE (reference sequence). CDR3 nucleotides: TGTGCCAGCAGCTTGGGTCAGGGGGAATACAATGAGCAGTTCTTC. It is translated as CASSLGQGEYNEQFF.

The sample holds a few counts of this clonotype. The V gene is TRBV10-3, the J gene TRBJ1-1, with no clear D. V dropped 2 bases and J dropped 2 bases, with 0 bases sitting between them. The CDR3 spans 11 residues. Germline CDR1 reads ENHRY; CDR2 reads SYGVKD. This chain's CDR3 is CAISENTEAFF. CDR3 nucleotide sequence: TGTGCCATCAGTGAGAACACTGAAGCTTTCTTT.

This clonotype was picked up a small number of times. Here the CDR3 reads CAIGSLSYEQYV. DNA for the CDR3: TGTGCCATCGGTTCACTATCCTACGAGCAGTACGTC. This chain uses TRBV10-3 with TRBJ2-7; D ambiguous. V was cut by 8 bases and J by 1 base, with 9 bases left in between. CDR3 length: 12 residues. Germline CDR1 is ENHRY and CDR2 is SYGVKD.

Note on this clonotype: Given a much more abundant clone one base away, this may be a read error. This chain connects TRBV6-5 to TRBJ1-5, with unresolved D. V lost 6 bases, J lost 4 bases, and 16 bases lay in between. The germline V gene has CDR1 MNHEY and CDR2 SVGAGI. The CDR3 sequence is 15 residues long. CDR3 loop: CASSLFLCPNQPQHF. In nucleotides, the CDR3 is TGTGCCAGCAGCCTCTTTTTATGCCCAAATCAGCCCCAGCATTTT.